What follows are 4 T cell receptor beta chains derived from one specimen sequenced in a study of pediatric ulcerative colitis. This table comes from immunoSEQ multiplex PCR, and its TCRdb copy is limited to in-frame clones, with some not included. The data show 12,000 to 15,000 clones, about 87% seen once. The specimen was blood. These receptors were taken from a boy younger than 18 with moderate ulcerative colitis.

The chain employs TRBV2 and TRBJ1-6; no definite D call. Trimming removed 4 bases from V and 15 bases from J, with 10 bases in between. Germline assignment: CDR1 SNHLY and CDR2 FYNNEI. The CDR3 totals 11 residues. The CDR3 DNA follows: TGTGCCAGCAGTGCGACTTCGAGCCTCCACTTT. Translation gives CASSATSSLHF.

This clone was seen once. This chain joins TRBV15 and TRBJ2-1; D uncertain. Germline V CDR1 and CDR2: LNHNV, YYDKDF (reference sequence). The V and J ends lost 3 bases and 6 bases respectively, with 9 bases between them. The CDR3 has 13 amino acids. This CDR3 is CATSSIGFNEQFF. The CDR3 DNA sequence: TGTGCCACCAGCAGTATAGGTTTCAATGAGCAGTTCTTC.

V and J are TRBV19 and TRBJ1-2; no definite D call. CDR3 length equals 14 residues. CDR1 and CDR2 from the germline V gene are LNHDA and SQIVND (reference sequence). V dropped 5 bases and J dropped 8 bases, with 18 bases sitting between them. This CDR3 is CASSLGRRVLGYTF. In DNA form, the CDR3 reads TGTGCCAGTAGTCTCGGACGGCGAGTACTGGGCTACACCTTC.

This rearrangement joins TRBV4-2 to TRBJ1-2; D remains ambiguous. From germline, CDR1 is LGHNA and CDR2 YNFKEQ. V was clipped by 4 bases and J by 8 bases, with 20 bases between them. The CDR3 has 15 residues. The CDR3 coding sequence is TGTGCCAGCAGCCGTCTAGAAGGTGGGTCGTACGGCTACACCTTC. This encodes CASSRLEGGSYGYTF.